This T cell receptor beta chain stems from a study of T cell responses to AZD1222 COVID-19 vaccine. The study's findings and limits: Increases in Spike-specific TCR breadth and depth were seen after two AZD1222 doses. Baseline testing showed seropositivity in only a handful of AZD1222 recipients. Donors were largely white British and mainly female; clonal diversity was possibly underestimated. The study reported that nearly half of spike-specific TCRs target unmutated variant regions.

Profiled with immunoSEQ multiplex PCR; TCRdb holds only in-frame clones, not every one. The data contain 90,000 to 150,000 clones, roughly 84% of them seen just once; the ten biggest clones take up around a tenth. With regard to this clone: As yet, its antigen is unknown.

The input for sequencing was peripheral blood, taken on day 0 of AZD1222 vaccination. The receptor was derived from an adult in good health.

The CDR3 DNA reads as TGTGCCAGCAGTTCAGGGTATGGCTACACCTTC. Amino acids: CASSSGYGYTF. The chain employs TRBV6-5 and TRBJ1-2; tentative D call: TRBD1 (5 bases). Germline CDR1 reads MNHEY; CDR2 reads SVGAGI. This CDR3 region has 11 residues. Between the trimmed V and J ends, which lost 4 bases and 5 bases, there was a span of 5 bases.